The rows below give T cell receptor beta chains drawn from one sample of a study of cytomegalovirus exposure and HLA in healthy donors. The protocol was immunoSEQ multiplex PCR, while the TCRdb copy is restricted to in-frame clones and leaves out a portion. The sample contains about 200,000 clones, approximately 78% of which appear only once. The specimen sequenced was PBMCs. The origin of the receptors is a woman aged 40 to 50 in good health and CMV-seronegative. Both conserved end residues are trimmed from each CDR3. The D gene is left open where the match is weak.

d_gene: TRBD1
v_gene: TRBV5-1
j_gene: TRBJ1-2
CDR3aa: ASSWGQGAGGYT

d_gene: TRBD1
v_gene: TRBV29-1
j_gene: TRBJ1-2
CDR3aa: SVDRADYGYT

d_gene: TRBD2
v_gene: TRBV28
j_gene: TRBJ2-7
CDR3aa: ASSRGTSGIGEQY

d_gene: TRBD1
v_gene: TRBV5-1
j_gene: TRBJ1-4
CDR3aa: ASSLGTGLNEKLF

d_gene: TRBD1
v_gene: TRBV7-9
j_gene: TRBJ2-5
CDR3aa: ASSLSRGLGQEAQY

d_gene: NA
v_gene: TRBV7-9
j_gene: TRBJ2-7
CDR3aa: ASSPDRPYEQY

d_gene: NA
v_gene: TRBV5-6
j_gene: TRBJ2-3
CDR3aa: ASSFVGTTDTQY

d_gene: NA
v_gene: TRBV6-1
j_gene: TRBJ2-3
CDR3aa: ASSAKNTDTQY

d_gene: NA
v_gene: TRBV5-1
j_gene: TRBJ2-7
CDR3aa: ASSLVASYEQY

d_gene: TRBD2
v_gene: TRBV5-1
j_gene: TRBJ2-7
CDR3aa: ASSQRTSGDNAEQY

d_gene: NA
v_gene: TRBV21-1
j_gene: TRBJ2-1
CDR3aa: ASSKGQGPYNEQF

d_gene: NA
v_gene: TRBV6-1
j_gene: TRBJ1-5
CDR3aa: ASSGHWAGSNQPQH

d_gene: NA
v_gene: TRBV5-8
j_gene: TRBJ2-4
CDR3aa: AGGSFGAKNIQY

d_gene: TRBD1
v_gene: TRBV6-4
j_gene: TRBJ2-2
CDR3aa: ASISGQGTGELF

d_gene: NA
v_gene: TRBV5-1
j_gene: TRBJ1-1
CDR3aa: ASSLERENTEAF

d_gene: TRBD1
v_gene: TRBV10-3
j_gene: TRBJ1-1
CDR3aa: AIRGQTEAF

d_gene: NA
v_gene: TRBV7-8
j_gene: TRBJ1-3
CDR3aa: ASSGRGEPGNTIY

d_gene: NA
v_gene: TRBV19
j_gene: TRBJ2-3
CDR3aa: ASSIGGTSTDTQY

d_gene: TRBD2
v_gene: TRBV10-1
j_gene: TRBJ2-1
CDR3aa: ASGDTGTSGAGQF

d_gene: TRBD1
v_gene: TRBV28
j_gene: TRBJ2-1
CDR3aa: ASSLFGQGSDNEQF

d_gene: NA
v_gene: TRBV5-1
j_gene: TRBJ2-7
CDR3aa: ASSLALNDYEQY

d_gene: NA
v_gene: TRBV7-8
j_gene: TRBJ1-1
CDR3aa: ASSLERGLEAF

d_gene: TRBD2
v_gene: TRBV2
j_gene: TRBJ2-1
CDR3aa: ASGSGRDNEQF

d_gene: NA
v_gene: TRBV7-9
j_gene: TRBJ2-7
CDR3aa: ASSLKRESEQY

d_gene: NA
v_gene: TRBV2
j_gene: TRBJ1-2
CDR3aa: ASSRGSNYGYT

d_gene: NA
v_gene: TRBV19
j_gene: TRBJ2-2
CDR3aa: ASTARVNTGELF